Listed below are T cell receptor beta chains from one sample, sequenced in a study of OX40 agonist ivuxolimab in advanced cancers. Generated by immunoSEQ multiplex PCR, the TCRdb table keeps only in-frame clones and is missing some. The sample includes some 50,000 clones, roughly 88% of them seen just once. The sample in question was CD4+ or CD8+ T cells sorted from blood, obtained in a trial of the OX40 agonist ivuxolimab. These receptors originate from an adult with an advanced solid tumor such as melanoma, head and neck, liver or kidney cancer. Each CDR3 is given with its conserved first and last residue. D genes are given only for firm matches. Some rows mark clone size as missing; the rest say once, few, many or name a class of expanded clone.

V gene: TRBV7-9; clone size: NA; J gene: TRBJ2-7; D gene: NA; CDR3 protein: CASSLGQNFYEQYF; CDR3 DNA: TGTGCCAGCAGCTTAGGGCAAAACTTCTACGAGCAGTACTTC
V gene: TRBV7-8; clone size: NA; J gene: TRBJ1-2; D gene: NA; CDR3 protein: CASSLGALDGYTF; CDR3 DNA: TGTGCCAGCAGCTTAGGAGCGTTGGATGGCTACACCTTC
V gene: TRBV7-8; clone size: NA; J gene: TRBJ2-3; D gene: TRBD2; CDR3 protein: CASSLSGGGGTDTQYF; CDR3 DNA: TGTGCCAGCAGCTTAAGCGGCGGGGGGGGCACAGATACGCAGTATTTT
V gene: TRBV11-2; clone size: NA; J gene: TRBJ2-3; D gene: NA; CDR3 protein: CASSLDRGGGRGLDTQYF; CDR3 DNA: TGTGCCAGCAGCTTAGATCGGGGCGGGGGCCGGGGGCTAGATACGCAGTATTTT
V gene: TRBV7-2; clone size: NA; J gene: TRBJ2-3; D gene: TRBD2; CDR3 protein: CASSLRRLAGGNTDTQYF; CDR3 DNA: TGTGCCAGCAGCTTAAGGAGGCTAGCGGGGGGCAACACAGATACGCAGTATTTT
V gene: TRBV29-1; clone size: once; J gene: TRBJ2-4; D gene: TRBD2; CDR3 protein: CSVGSGGIQYF; CDR3 DNA: TGCAGCGTTGGGAGCGGGGGCATTCAGTACTTC
V gene: TRBV4-2; clone size: NA; J gene: TRBJ2-5; D gene: TRBD2; CDR3 protein: CASSRTSAGTETQYF; CDR3 DNA: TGTGCCAGCAGCCGGACTAGCGCCGGGACGGAGACCCAGTACTTC
V gene: TRBV4-1; clone size: NA; J gene: TRBJ1-5; D gene: NA; CDR3 protein: CASSLSQENQPQHF; CDR3 DNA: TGCGCCAGCAGCCTGTCACAGGAAAATCAGCCCCAGCATTTT
V gene: TRBV4-3; clone size: few; J gene: TRBJ2-3; D gene: NA; CDR3 protein: CASSPLGADTQYF; CDR3 DNA: TGCGCCAGCAGCCCTCTCGGTGCAGATACGCAGTATTTT
V gene: TRBV19; clone size: NA; J gene: TRBJ2-2; D gene: TRBD2; CDR3 protein: CASRTSGNTGELFF; CDR3 DNA: TGTGCCAGTAGAACTAGCGGGAACACCGGGGAGCTGTTTTTT
V gene: TRBV5-4; clone size: NA; J gene: TRBJ1-2; D gene: NA; CDR3 protein: CASSDWEGLGYTF; CDR3 DNA: TGTGCCAGCAGCGATTGGGAGGGCCTGGGCTACACCTTC
V gene: TRBV18; clone size: NA; J gene: TRBJ1-5; D gene: NA; CDR3 protein: CASSPFSGYQPQHF; CDR3 DNA: TGTGCCAGCTCACCGTTTTCGGGCTATCAGCCCCAGCATTTT
V gene: TRBV6-1; clone size: NA; J gene: TRBJ1-2; D gene: NA; CDR3 protein: CASSETAGNYGYTF; CDR3 DNA: TGTGCCAGCAGTGAGACGGCGGGGAACTATGGCTACACCTTC
V gene: TRBV7-2; clone size: NA; J gene: TRBJ1-1; D gene: NA; CDR3 protein: CASSWTAANTEAFF; CDR3 DNA: TGTGCCAGCAGCTGGACAGCTGCGAACACTGAAGCTTTCTTT
V gene: TRBV11-2; clone size: NA; J gene: TRBJ2-7; D gene: TRBD2; CDR3 protein: CASSSTITSGRFYEQYF; CDR3 DNA: TGTGCCAGCAGCTCCACCATTACTAGCGGGAGATTCTACGAGCAGTACTTC
V gene: TRBV7-2; clone size: NA; J gene: TRBJ1-1; D gene: NA; CDR3 protein: CASSFPTGGNTEAFF; CDR3 DNA: TGTGCCAGCAGCTTTCCGACGGGGGGGAACACTGAAGCTTTCTTT
V gene: TRBV7-2; clone size: NA; J gene: TRBJ1-1; D gene: NA; CDR3 protein: CASSFTLNTEAFF; CDR3 DNA: TGTGCCAGCAGCTTTACCCTGAACACTGAAGCTTTCTTT
V gene: TRBV6-6; clone size: once; J gene: TRBJ2-2; D gene: TRBD2; CDR3 protein: CASSRTSGRGTGELFF; CDR3 DNA: TGTGCCAGCAGCCGGACTAGCGGGAGGGGGACCGGGGAGCTGTTTTTT
V gene: TRBV28; clone size: NA; J gene: TRBJ1-6; D gene: NA; CDR3 protein: CASTLGGGGSPLHF; CDR3 DNA: TGTGCCAGCACCCTGGGGGGGGGAGGATCACCCCTCCACTTT
V gene: TRBV5-5; clone size: NA; J gene: TRBJ2-7; D gene: NA; CDR3 protein: CASSLEATYEQYF; CDR3 DNA: TGTGCCAGCAGCTTGGAGGCAACCTACGAGCAGTACTTC
V gene: TRBV7-8; clone size: NA; J gene: TRBJ2-7; D gene: NA; CDR3 protein: CASSLGGGSGIISYEQYF; CDR3 DNA: TGTGCCAGCAGCCTCGGCGGGGGCAGCGGGATAATCTCCTACGAGCAGTACTTC
V gene: TRBV11-2; clone size: NA; J gene: TRBJ1-1; D gene: NA; CDR3 protein: CASSLGVTTEAFF; CDR3 DNA: TGTGCCAGCAGCTTAGGAGTAACCACTGAAGCTTTCTTT
V gene: TRBV27; clone size: NA; J gene: TRBJ1-2; D gene: NA; CDR3 protein: CASSLNGNYGYTF; CDR3 DNA: TGTGCCAGCAGTTTAAACGGAAACTATGGCTACACCTTC
V gene: TRBV15; clone size: NA; J gene: TRBJ2-3; D gene: NA; CDR3 protein: CATSREEGFGTQYF; CDR3 DNA: TGTGCCACCAGCAGAGAAGAGGGGTTTGGTACGCAGTATTTT
V gene: TRBV19; clone size: NA; J gene: TRBJ1-2; D gene: NA; CDR3 protein: CASKLGLSEHYGYTF; CDR3 DNA: TGTGCCAGTAAGCTGGGCCTCTCGGAGCACTATGGCTACACCTTC
V gene: TRBV27; clone size: NA; J gene: TRBJ2-6; D gene: NA; CDR3 protein: CASRGRLSLWANVLTF; CDR3 DNA: TGTGCCAGTCGGGGTCGCCTTAGCCTCTGGGCCAACGTCCTGACTTTC
V gene: TRBV12-1; clone size: NA; J gene: TRBJ1-5; D gene: NA; CDR3 protein: CASSFGQAPQHF; CDR3 DNA: TGTGCCAGCAGCTTTGGACAGGCTCCCCAGCATTTT
V gene: TRBV15; clone size: NA; J gene: TRBJ2-5; D gene: NA; CDR3 protein: CATSRVQQETQYF; CDR3 DNA: TGTGCCACCAGCAGAGTACAGCAAGAGACCCAGTACTTC
V gene: TRBV11-2; clone size: NA; J gene: TRBJ1-3; D gene: NA; CDR3 protein: CASSLARTGGRGNTIYF; CDR3 DNA: TGTGCCAGCAGCTTAGCCCGAACGGGGGGAAGGGGAAACACCATATATTTT
V gene: TRBV27; clone size: NA; J gene: TRBJ2-7; D gene: NA; CDR3 protein: CASSPSDHFYEQYF; CDR3 DNA: TGTGCCAGCAGTCCCTCGGACCATTTTTACGAGCAGTACTTC
V gene: TRBV6-6; clone size: NA; J gene: TRBJ2-3; D gene: NA; CDR3 protein: CASSYQGSTDTQYF; CDR3 DNA: TGTGCCAGCAGTTACCAAGGCAGCACAGATACGCAGTATTTT